A single sample is the source of the 18 T cell receptor beta chains below, sequenced in a study of early T cells in non-severe SARS-CoV-2 infection. Each CDR3 protein is one row after TCRdb ran MiXCR on the 5' RACE reads. In the table there are around 58,000 distinct CDR3 sequences, roughly 5% of which are singletons. Sequenced: whole blood. These receptor sequences come from an adult who was a healthcare worker with PCR-confirmed SARS-CoV-2 infection or an uninfected control (not recorded which).

The table lists this clonotype with a few counts. The CDR3 DNA sequence: TGTGCCACCAGCGGGACACAGGGTCGGACTGAAGCTTTCTTT. Its protein product is CATSGTQGRTEAFF. This rearrangement joins TRBV15 to TRBJ1-1, with D possibly TRBD1 on 6 matching bases. The CDR3 has 14 amino acids. Germline lookup yields CDR1 LNHNV and CDR2 YYDKDF (reference sequence). V was shortened by 5 bases and J by 5 bases, with 15 bases between the two germline ends.

In DNA form, the CDR3 reads TGTGCCAGCAGTCGACAGGGTGGAGAAAAACTGTTTTTT. This codes for CASSRQGGEKLFF. The rearrangement joins TRBV7-9 to TRBJ1-4; 7 positions agree with TRBD1. V gave up 6 bases and J gave up 8 bases; unmatched junction bases: 6. The CDR3 length is 13 residues. Looked up from germline, CDR1 is SEHNR and CDR2 is FQNEAQ (reference sequence).

This clonotype was observed at least ten times. DNA for the CDR3: TGTGCCAGCAGTTCGCCGCAGGATACGCAGTATTTT. This sequence encodes CASSSPQDTQYF. V gene TRBV6-6 combines with J gene TRBJ2-3; no clear D. Germline assignment: CDR1 MNHNY and CDR2 SVGAGI (reference sequence). V was clipped by 4 bases and J by 6 bases, with 8 bases between them. This CDR3 is 12 amino acids long.

This chain joins TRBV6-6 and TRBJ2-3, with D possibly TRBD1 on 6 matching bases. CDR1 MNHNY and CDR2 SVGAGI come from the germline V gene (reference sequence). The V end lost 3 bases, the J end lost 12 bases, and 19 bases lay between the germline ends. There are 14 residues in the CDR3. The DNA of the CDR3 is TGTGCCAGCAGTTATCAGGGGATGGGGATTCCACAGTATTTT. The encoded protein is CASSYQGMGIPQYF.

Here the CDR3 DNA reads TGTGCCAGCAGCTTACGGAGTTGGGATACGGGACAGATCACAGATACGCAGTATTTT. Encoded protein: CASSLRSWDTGQITDTQYF. The V call is TRBV7-9, the J call TRBJ2-3; 7 nucleotides match TRBD1. Trimming cost V 2 bases and J 2 bases; bases outside gene matches: 16. The CDR3 spans 19 residues. In germline, CDR1 is SEHNR, CDR2 FQNEAQ (reference sequence).

This clonotype was counted many times. The CDR3 DNA is TGCGCCAGCAGCCAAGATTACTCGGGGGGCTATGGCTACACCTTC. Amino acid sequence: CASSQDYSGGYGYTF. J is TRBJ1-2 and V is TRBV4-3, with D possibly matching TRBD1 (5 bases). This CDR3 is 15 amino acids long. Trimming shortened V by 0 bases and J by 4 bases, and 12 bases separated the two germline ends. CDR1 and CDR2 (germline): LGHNA, YSLEER.

Many counts were recorded for this clonotype. V is TRBV7-8 and J is TRBJ2-1; unclear D gene. The germline V gene has CDR1 SGHVS and CDR2 FQNEAQ. This CDR3 contains 15 residues. Trimming shortened V by 5 bases and J by 0 bases, and 11 bases separated the two germline ends. The CDR3 loop reads CASSETPSSYNEQFF. The DNA of the CDR3 is TGTGCCAGCAGCGAAACCCCCAGCTCCTACAATGAGCAGTTCTTC.

This clonotype was observed at least ten times. This chain uses TRBV15 with TRBJ1-4, with 8 bases lining up with TRBD1. The CDR3 consists of 15 residues. CDR1 LNHNV and CDR2 YYDKDF come from the germline V gene (reference sequence). V was pared by 0 bases and J by 6 bases, with 3 bases of the junction left unmatched. This CDR3 reads CATSRDQGADEKLFF. The DNA for the CDR3 is TGTGCCACCAGCAGAGACCAGGGGGCTGATGAAAAACTGTTTTTT.

This clonotype was seen a few times. The CDR3 sequence: CASSLLAGDRYEQYF. CDR3 DNA: TGTGCCAGCAGTCTACTAGCGGGAGATCGCTACGAGCAGTACTTC. The chain carries TRBV7-8 and TRBJ2-7, with 11 bases fitting TRBD2. The CDR3 is 15 amino acids. Germline trimming cut 6 bases from V and 3 bases from J; bases unmatched to any gene: 7. In germline, CDR1 is SGHVS, CDR2 FQNEAQ.

In this sample, this clonotype turned up many times. This chain uses TRBV6-6 with TRBJ1-1; 10 bases line up with TRBD1. Per germline, CDR1 MNHNY and CDR2 SVGAGI (reference sequence). The CDR3 is made up of 16 amino acids. V trimming: 4 bases; J trimming: 0 bases; junction bases outside the gene matches: 5. The CDR3 reads CASSSGQGEMNTEAFF. CDR3 nucleotide sequence: TGTGCCAGCAGTTCTGGACAGGGGGAGATGAACACTGAAGCTTTCTTT.

This clonotype was counted ten times or more. J is TRBJ2-2 and V is TRBV27, with unresolved D. V was pared by 6 bases and J by 7 bases, with 9 bases between. Germline CDR1 MNHEY, CDR2 SMNVEV (reference sequence). The CDR3 contains 12 residues. The CDR3, as DNA: TGTGCCAGCAGAATGGGCATCGGGGAGCTGTTTTTT. This translates into CASRMGIGELFF.

The CDR3 sequence is CASSSGSNQPQHF. The DNA for the CDR3 is TGTGCCAGCAGTTCAGGGAGCAATCAGCCCCAGCATTTT. The J gene is TRBJ1-5, the V gene TRBV6-6; D perhaps matches TRBD1 (5 bases). This CDR3 has 13 amino acids. The germline gives CDR1 MNHNY, CDR2 SVGAGI (reference sequence). V gave up 4 bases and J gave up 1 base, with 5 bases separating them.

This clonotype was seen only a few times. The V call is TRBV19, the J call TRBJ2-7, with TRBD1 matching 9 bases. Germline values: CDR1 LNHDA, CDR2 SQIVND (reference sequence). V was clipped by 8 bases and J by 1 base; unmatched bases: 6. This CDR3 spans 14 amino acids. Here the CDR3 reads CASGRGQGSYEQYF. The DNA for the CDR3 is TGTGCCAGTGGACGCGGACAGGGGTCCTACGAGCAGTACTTC.

This chain connects TRBV2 to TRBJ2-1; D ambiguous. Trimming shortened V by 6 bases and J by 5 bases, and 11 bases separated the two germline ends. Germline V gene sequence: CDR1 SNHLY, CDR2 FYNNEI. The CDR3 is made up of 13 amino acids. CDR3 sequence (DNA): TGTGCCAGCAGCCTTTCTGGGGACAATGAGCAGTTCTTC. Its protein product is CASSLSGDNEQFF.

This clonotype was observed many times. The DNA of the CDR3 is TGTGCCAGCAGCTTGGGAGTCTACGAGCAGTACTTC. It codes for CASSLGVYEQYF. V gene TRBV5-8 combines with J gene TRBJ2-7; D is undetermined. The CDR3 loop spans 12 amino acids. CDR1 and CDR2 from the germline V gene are SGHTS and YDEGEE. V dropped 0 bases and J dropped 3 bases, with 4 bases sitting between them.

This clonotype was detected many times. The rearrangement links TRBV20-1 to TRBJ2-1; 7 bases agree with TRBD2. Germline V gives CDR1 DFQATT, CDR2 SNEGSKA (reference sequence). With V trimmed by 2 bases and J by 4 bases, 8 bases remained unmatched. The CDR3 sequence is 15 residues long. The CDR3 nucleotides are TGCAGTGCTAGAAGGTTTACTAGCGAGTACAATGAGCAGTTCTTC. It is translated as CSARRFTSEYNEQFF.

The chain is built from TRBV27 and TRBJ2-6; D not certain. The CDR3 extends over 17 amino acids. V gave up 0 bases and J gave up 0 bases, with 9 bases separating them. Per the germline V gene, CDR1 is MNHEY and CDR2 is SMNVEV (reference sequence). CDR3 protein: CASSLSTVLSGANVLTF. Written as DNA, the CDR3 is TGTGCCAGCAGTTTATCCACAGTCCTCTCTGGGGCCAACGTCCTGACTTTC.

This clonotype came up a few times. V usage is TRBV4-1 and J usage is TRBJ2-1, with unresolved D. There are 13 residues in the CDR3. Trimming stripped 0 bases from V and 8 bases from J, with 8 bases between. Germline CDR1 MGHRA, CDR2 YSYEKL. The CDR3: CASSQDRYDEQFF. The CDR3 DNA is TGCGCCAGCAGCCAAGATCGGTACGATGAGCAGTTCTTC.